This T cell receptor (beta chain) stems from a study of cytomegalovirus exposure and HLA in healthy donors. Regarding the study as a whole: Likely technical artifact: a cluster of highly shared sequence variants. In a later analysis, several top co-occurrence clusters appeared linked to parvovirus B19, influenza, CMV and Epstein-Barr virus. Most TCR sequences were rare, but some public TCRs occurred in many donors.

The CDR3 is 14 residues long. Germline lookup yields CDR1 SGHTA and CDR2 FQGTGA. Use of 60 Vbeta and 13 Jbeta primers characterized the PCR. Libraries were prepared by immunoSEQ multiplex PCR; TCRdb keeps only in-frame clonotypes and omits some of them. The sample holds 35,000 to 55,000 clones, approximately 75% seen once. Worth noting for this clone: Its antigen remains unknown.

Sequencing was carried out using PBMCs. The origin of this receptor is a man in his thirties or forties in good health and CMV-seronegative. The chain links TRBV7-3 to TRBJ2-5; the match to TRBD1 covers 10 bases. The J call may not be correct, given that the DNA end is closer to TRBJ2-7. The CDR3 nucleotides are TGTGCCAGCAGCTTTCAGGGACAGGGGTACGAGCAGTACTTC. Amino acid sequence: CASSFQGQGYEQYF.